This TCR beta chain was captured by sequencing in a study of cytomegalovirus exposure and HLA in healthy donors. Broader study findings: Most sequenced TCRs were rare (though some public TCRs occurred in many donors).

V was pared by 2 bases and J by 14 bases, with 17 bases between. CDR1 is MDHEN and CDR2 is SYDVKM in the germline V gene. The CDR3 has 13 residues. The repertoire was sequenced with immunoSEQ multiplex PCR; TCRdb's copy has only in-frame clones and lacks some. The sample lists about 220,000 clones, around nine tenths seen once, with 2.9% in the top ten. In regard to this clone: Its antigen remains unknown.

The rearrangement links TRBV28 to TRBJ2-3, with a weak D call TRBD1 (6 bases). The sample consisted of PBMCs. This receptor was taken from a young woman in good health and CMV-seronegative. CDR3 sequence (DNA): TGTGCCAGCAGTTTAGGCAGGGGAACGTCTTCGTATTTT. Its protein is CASSLGRGTSSYF.